These 7 T cell receptor beta chains came from one sample sequenced in a study of human T cells and chemical hapten exposure. TCRdb re-called the RACE reads through MiXCR, storing one row per CDR3 protein. The table records 60,000 to 80,000 distinct CDR3 sequences, 5.5% to 7.5% of them present only once. Sample time point: healthy volunteer bleed at 6 weeks. The template was total RNA from unfractionated whole blood. Sequencing input: whole blood. These receptors were collected from a female donor in good health. Some clones in this sample may be carry-over from other donors' samples.

This chain uses TRBV29-1 with TRBJ1-1; D is unclear. Per the germline V gene, CDR1 is SQVTM and CDR2 is ANQGSEA. There are 11 residues in the CDR3. V lost 3 bases and J 5 bases, leaving 7 bases between the germline ends. The CDR3, as DNA: TGCAGCGTTGAGAGGGTGACTGAAGCTTTCTTT. Translated: CSVERVTEAFF.

The chain couples TRBV6-1 to TRBJ2-3, with a tentative D call TRBD2 (6 bases). The CDR3 runs to 14 residues. V lost 0 bases to trimming and J lost 6 bases, with 10 bases between them. CDR1 and CDR2 (germline): MNHNS, SASEGT. CDR3 bases: TGTGCCAGCAGTGAAGCGGCTAGCGTGGATACGCAGTATTTT. Encoded protein: CASSEAASVDTQYF.

The J gene is TRBJ1-6, the V gene TRBV12-3 or TRBV12-4, with D possibly matching TRBD1 (5 bases). V shed 2 bases and J shed 3 bases, with 8 bases lying between them. The CDR3 contains 15 residues. CDR3 DNA: TGTGCCAGCAGTTTACGGCAGGGCTATAATTCACCCCTCCACTTT. The encoded protein is CASSLRQGYNSPLHF.

This clonotype was seen repeatedly, ten times or more. The V call is TRBV24-1, the J call TRBJ2-3, with TRBD2 identical over 7 bases. Germline-derived CDR1 and CDR2 are KGHDR and SFDVKD. There are 16 residues in the CDR3. V shed 4 bases, J shed 0 bases, and the junction held 6 bases outside the gene matches. The CDR3 DNA follows: TGTGCCACCAGTGACCCTAGCGGCCCTAGCACAGATACGCAGTATTTT. This codes for CATSDPSGPSTDTQYF.

This clonotype was counted many times. The J gene is TRBJ1-5, the V gene TRBV5-6; 7 nucleotides line up with TRBD1. Germline V gene data show CDR1 as SGHDT and CDR2 as YYEEEE. The CDR3 is 15 residues long. The J segment lost 4 bases and the V segment lost 0 bases, leaving 4 bases of the junction unmatched. This CDR3 reads CASSLDRGGNQPQHF. CDR3 bases: TGTGCCAGCAGCTTGGACAGGGGTGGGAATCAGCCCCAGCATTTT.

This clonotype has a count of ten or more. The genes are TRBV20-1 and TRBJ2-7; D is unclear. CDR1 and CDR2 from the germline V gene are DFQATT and SNEGSKA (reference sequence). Trimming took 0 bases from V and 5 from J, leaving 17 bases between them. This CDR3 contains 15 residues. The CDR3 reads CSARDFIGMTHEQYF. CDR3 DNA: TGCAGTGCTAGAGATTTTATAGGGATGACCCACGAGCAGTACTTC.

A few counts support this clonotype. The chain links TRBV4-1 to TRBJ2-5; 10 bases map to TRBD2. Trimming removed 4 bases from V and 5 bases from J; junction bases left unmatched: 7. CDR1 is MGHRA, CDR2 YSYEKL, per germline. The CDR3 sequence is 15 residues long. The CDR3 nucleotides read TGCGCCAGCAGCCCAGCGGGAGGGCCGTATGAGACCCAGTACTTC. It encodes CASSPAGGPYETQYF.